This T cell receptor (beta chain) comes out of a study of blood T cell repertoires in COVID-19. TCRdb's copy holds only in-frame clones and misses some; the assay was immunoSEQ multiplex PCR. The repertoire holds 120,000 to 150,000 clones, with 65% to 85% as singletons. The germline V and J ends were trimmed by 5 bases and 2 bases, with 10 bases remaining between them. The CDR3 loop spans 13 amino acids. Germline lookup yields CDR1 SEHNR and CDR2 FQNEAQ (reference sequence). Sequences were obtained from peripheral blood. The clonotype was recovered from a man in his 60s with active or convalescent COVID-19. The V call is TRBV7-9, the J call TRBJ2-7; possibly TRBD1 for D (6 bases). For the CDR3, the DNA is TGTGCCAGCAGCCTCAGGGGCCCCTACGAGCAGTACTTC. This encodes CASSLRGPYEQYF.